This is a list of T cell receptor beta chains from one sample in a study of T-cell reconstitution after alpha-beta-depleted transplantation in children. TCRdb reprocessed the PCR reads with MiXCR, giving one entry per CDR3 protein. Seen here are about 460,000 distinct CDR3 sequences, under 12% observed once, and the top ten hold around 2%. This material consisted of PBMCs, taken before TCRalphabeta/CD19-depleted stem cell transplant. The source of these receptors is a child under 10 years old with inherited bone marrow failure, due to receive a stem cell transplant. Both conserved end residues are part of each CDR3. Each record gives: J gene, clone size, V gene, D gene, CDR3 protein, CDR3 DNA. A D gene is named only where the DNA matches it firmly. Clone size appears in some rows only: once, few, many, or a class for an expanded clone.

TRBJ2-7 many TRBV29-1 TRBD2 CSVEDLGASGRAYEQYF TGCAGCGTTGAAGATCTCGGGGCTAGTGGGAGGGCCTACGAGCAGTACTTC
TRBJ2-1 many TRBV28 TRBD1 CASSGTGSHEQFF TGTGCCAGCAGTGGGACAGGGAGCCATGAGCAGTTCTTC
TRBJ2-5 few TRBV29-1 TRBD2 CSVEYLAGGQETQYF TGCAGCGTTGAATACCTAGCGGGAGGCCAAGAGACCCAGTACTTC
TRBJ2-1 NA TRBV7-6 TRBD2 CASSSPSGVGNEQFF TGTGCCAGCAGCTCACCTAGCGGAGTGGGGAATGAGCAGTTCTTC
TRBJ1-1 many TRBV30 NA CAWSPLHRGSGNTEAFF TGTGCCTGGAGTCCACTTCACCGTGGATCTGGGAACACTGAAGCTTTCTTT
TRBJ1-1 many TRBV15 NA CATSRDSVYMNTEAFF TGTGCCACCAGCAGAGATTCCGTCTATATGAACACTGAAGCTTTCTTT
TRBJ2-3 many TRBV7-9 NA CASSLGIGGSTDTQYF TGTGCCAGCAGCTTAGGAATTGGGGGGAGCACAGATACGCAGTATTTT
TRBJ2-7 few TRBV20-1 NA CSAPNYEQYF TGCAGTGCTCCGAACTACGAGCAGTACTTC
TRBJ2-3 many TRBV7-2 TRBD2 CASSSQPGLADTQYF TGTGCCAGCAGCTCACAACCGGGACTAGCAGATACGCAGTATTTT
TRBJ1-1 many TRBV5-1 NA CASSFWTVNTEAFF TGCGCCAGCAGCTTTTGGACAGTGAACACTGAAGCTTTCTTT
TRBJ1-2 many TRBV12-3/TRBV12-4 NA CASSGRVRANYGYTF TGTGCCAGCAGTGGGAGGGTCCGAGCTAACTATGGCTACACCTTC
TRBJ1-5 many TRBV20-1 NA CSARDRVRGWLYQPQHF TGCAGTGCTAGAGATCGGGTCAGGGGTTGGTTATATCAGCCCCAGCATTTT
TRBJ2-4 many TRBV28 TRBD1 CASSLRTQGAKNIQYF TGTGCCAGCAGTTTAAGGACACAGGGGGCCAAAAACATTCAGTACTTC
TRBJ2-2 NA TRBV5-5 TRBD2 CASSLDHSSGRFTGELFF TGTGCCAGCAGCTTGGATCACTCTAGCGGGAGGTTCACCGGGGAGCTGTTTTTT
TRBJ2-1 many TRBV6-2/TRBV6-3 NA CASSTGLPHNEQFF TGTGCCAGCAGTACGGGACTCCCTCACAATGAGCAGTTCTTC
TRBJ1-1 many TRBV11-2 TRBD1 CASSQRGTGRVGEAFF TGTGCCAGCAGCCAACGTGGGACAGGGAGAGTAGGTGAAGCTTTCTTT
TRBJ2-1 many TRBV7-2 NA CASSLETGVGNEQFF TGTGCCAGCAGCTTAGAAACAGGTGTGGGCAATGAGCAGTTCTTC
TRBJ2-1 NA TRBV6-2/TRBV6-3 NA CASSARNPDSMLSQYNEQFF TGTGCCAGCAGCGCACGCAATCCGGACAGTATGCTATCACAGTACAATGAGCAGTTCTTC
TRBJ1-2 few TRBV7-9 NA CASSNVGDYGYTF TGTGCCAGCAGCAATGTGGGGGACTATGGCTACACCTTC
TRBJ2-2 few TRBV7-2 NA CASSSYRSGELFF TGTGCCAGCAGCTCCTACAGGTCCGGGGAGCTGTTTTTT
TRBJ1-1 many TRBV7-2 NA CASSLALQNTEAFF TGTGCCAGCAGCTTAGCGTTGCAGAACACTGAAGCTTTCTTT
TRBJ1-1 NA TRBV7-2 NA CASSSYRVSIGAFF TGTGCCAGCAGCTCGTACAGGGTCAGCATCGGTGCTTTCTTT
TRBJ1-1 NA TRBV14 TRBD1 CASSPGTGWVGAFF TGTGCCAGCAGCCCCGGGACAGGCTGGGTTGGAGCTTTCTTT
TRBJ2-3 NA TRBV7-6 NA CASSRRGVAVTVDTQYF TGTGCCAGCAGCCGAAGGGGGGTAGCGGTAACCGTAGATACGCAGTATTTT